This entry lists 16 T cell receptor beta chains sequenced from one sample in a study of Graves' ophthalmopathy and Graves' hyperthyroidism. Using RNA transcripts, the TCR beta CDR3 regions were amplified. First-round RT-PCR used HTBI primers; second-round multiplex PCR followed. TCRdb processed the multiplex PCR reads anew with MiXCR; each CDR3 protein has one entry. The profile shows around 520,000 distinct CDR3 sequences, less than 45% of them singletons. What was sequenced was peripheral blood or thyroid tissue (not recorded which). The receptors stem from an adult man with Graves' hyperthyroidism.

On this clonotype itself: Sequence at one end of the junction differs from germline and may be a read error. V usage is TRBV9 and J usage is TRBJ2-5; the match to TRBD2 covers 12 bases. This CDR3 contains 16 residues. CDR1 and CDR2 (germline): SGDLS, YYNGEE. For the CDR3, the DNA is TGTGCCAGCGGCGTAGCACCTAGCGGGGGGGTTGAGACCCAGTACTTC. Translating it yields CASGVAPSGGVETQYF.

This clonotype was recorded many times. The chain is built from TRBV29-1 and TRBJ2-1; D may match TRBD1 or TRBD2 (6 bases each). V gave up 2 bases and J gave up 10 bases, with 18 bases separating them. The length of the CDR3 is 14 residues. Per germline, CDR1 SQVTM and CDR2 ANQGSEA. CDR3: CSVERGAGAEEQFF. The DNA for the CDR3 is TGCAGCGTTGAAAGGGGGGCTGGCGCGGAAGAGCAGTTCTTC.

The chain has TRBV11-1 and TRBJ2-7; D possibly matches TRBD1 or TRBD2 (7 bases each). Germline CDR1 is SGHAT and CDR2 is FQDESV (reference sequence). The ends were cut back, 11 bases at V and 2 bases at J, with 19 bases in the middle. This CDR3 is 14 amino acids long. CDR3 nucleotide sequence: TGTGCCTGGAGTGCCCCAGGGGGGGCCTACGAGCAGTACTTC. Its translation: CAWSAPGGAYEQYF. Full variable domain (outside the CDR3, taken from reference TRBV11-1 and TRBJ2-7): EAEVAQSPRYKITEKSQAVAFWCDPISGHATLYWYRQILGQGPELLVQFQDESVVDDSQLPKDRFSAERLKGVDSTLKIQPAELGDSAMYLCAWSAPGGAYEQYFGPGTRLTVT.

Of note for this clonotype: One end of the junction varies from germline; a read error may be responsible. The chain has TRBV20-1 and TRBJ1-2; tentative D call: TRBD1 (5 bases). Germline V lookup: CDR1 DFQATT, CDR2 SNEGSKA (reference sequence). This CDR3 has 15 residues. The CDR3 spells CSARDGAEINNGYTF. The CDR3 nucleotides read TGCAGTGCTAGAGATGGGGCAGAAATTAACAATGGCTACACCTTC.

The sample holds many counts of this clonotype. This chain joins TRBV24-1 and TRBJ2-2, with 8 bases lining up with TRBD2. The CDR3 has 16 residues. The germline V gene has CDR1 KGHDR and CDR2 SFDVKD. Trimming removed 5 bases from V and 6 bases from J; junction bases left unmatched: 10. CDR3 nucleotide sequence: TGTGCCACCAGTGCGGGGGGGCGGTTGTTCGCCGGGGAGCTGTTTTTT. This encodes CATSAGGRLFAGELFF.

The rearrangement joins TRBV12-3 or TRBV12-4 to TRBJ1-5, with D possibly matching TRBD1 (5 bases). V lost 5 bases and J 9 bases, leaving 11 bases between the germline ends. The length of the CDR3 is 12 residues. Here the CDR3 DNA reads TGTGCCAGCAGTCAGGGAAAGGGGCCCCAGCATTTT. Its protein is CASSQGKGPQHF.

The chain joins TRBV7-6 to TRBJ2-5; TRBD2 might be the D (5 bases). Per the germline V gene, CDR1 is SGHVS and CDR2 is FNYEAQ. The CDR3 loop spans 14 amino acids. Trimming cost V 3 bases and J 9 bases, with 17 bases left between them. Here the CDR3 reads CASSFEGSNQPQYF. For the CDR3, the DNA is TGTGCCAGCAGCTTTGAGGGTAGCAATCAGCCCCAGTACTTC.

The rearrangement uses TRBV7-9 and TRBJ2-7, with 8 bases fitting TRBD1. Trimming cost V 3 bases and J 7 bases; bases outside gene matches: 11. This CDR3 is 15 amino acids long. Germline lookup yields CDR1 SEHNR and CDR2 FQNEAQ (reference sequence). The CDR3 DNA sequence: TGTGCCAGCAGCTTGGGACAGGTCACCGGGGAGGAGCAGTACTTC. Amino acids: CASSLGQVTGEEQYF.

The CDR3 bases are TGTGCCAGCAGCCTGGGACAGACCTTCTATGGCTACACCTTC. The encoded protein is CASSLGQTFYGYTF. The V and J genes are TRBV13 and TRBJ1-2; 7 nucleotides line up with TRBD1. The germline CDR1 and CDR2 sequences are PRHDT and FYEKMQ (reference sequence). V lost 5 bases to trimming and J lost 4 bases; unmatched junction nucleotides: 7. The CDR3 length is 14 residues.

The table lists this clonotype with a few counts. This may be a read error, as it is one base from a much larger clone. This chain connects TRBV19 to TRBJ1-5, with D unclear. Germline V lookup: CDR1 LNHDA, CDR2 SQIVND (reference sequence). V was cut by 1 base and J by 7 bases, with 5 bases left in between. The CDR3 is made up of 12 amino acids. The CDR3 here is CASSIGKQPQHF. For the CDR3, the DNA is TGTGCCAGTAGTATAGGGAAGCAGCCCCAGCATTTT.

V gene TRBV7-3 combines with J gene TRBJ2-3; D uncertain. This CDR3 is 14 amino acids long. CDR1 and CDR2 (germline): SGHTA, FQGTGA. With 2 bases removed from V and 1 base from J, the gap between germline ends came to 7 bases. Here the CDR3 DNA reads TGTGCCAGCAGCTTAGCGGAGCGCACAGATACGCAGTATTTT. This codes for CASSLAERTDTQYF. Complete variable domain (other parts from reference TRBV7-3 and TRBJ2-3): GAGVSQTPSNKVTEKGKYVELRCDPISGHTALYWYRQSLGQGPEFLIYFQGTGAADDSGLPNDRFFAVRPEGSVSTLKIQRTERGDSAVYLCASSLAERTDTQYFGPGTRLTVL.

This clonotype was seen repeatedly, ten times or more. The CDR3 spells CASSVGQGVRSTEAFF. As DNA, the CDR3 is TGTGCCAGCAGCGTAGGGCAGGGGGTTCGGAGCACTGAAGCTTTCTTT. The gene calls are TRBV9 and TRBJ1-1; TRBD1 aligns across 7 bases. J gave up 4 bases and V 0 bases, and 9 bases lay outside the gene matches. Germline V gene sequence: CDR1 SGDLS, CDR2 YYNGEE. This CDR3 contains 16 residues.

As concerns this clonotype: This clone may be a read error of a much larger clone one base away. The chain is built from TRBV7-8 and TRBJ1-2; D is perhaps TRBD1 (5 bases). CDR3 length equals 14 residues. Germline V gene lookup returns CDR1 SGHVS and CDR2 FQNEAQ. V lost 8 bases, J lost 2 bases, and 15 bases lay in between. This chain's CDR3 is CASGLTRENYGYTF. In DNA form, the CDR3 reads TGTGCCAGCGGCCTGACCAGGGAAAACTATGGCTACACCTTC.

With respect to this clonotype: This may be a read error, as it is one base from a much larger clone. The V gene is TRBV20-1, the J gene TRBJ1-6; 8 bases line up with TRBD1. Germline CDR1 and CDR2: DFQATT and SNEGSKA (reference sequence). This CDR3 is built from 15 residues. The CDR3 bases are TGCAGTGCCAGAACCGGGACAGGAAATAATTCACCCCTCCGCTTT. Protein: CSARTGTGNNSPLRF.

The chain combines TRBV6-5 with TRBJ1-1; D is possibly TRBD1 (5 bases). Germline-derived CDR1 and CDR2 are MNHEY and SVGAGI. Between the trimmed V and J ends, which lost 3 bases and 8 bases, there was a span of 10 bases. The CDR3 contains 12 residues. The CDR3 sequence: CASSYAGMEAFF. The CDR3 nucleotides are TGTGCCAGCAGTTATGCAGGGATGGAAGCTTTCTTT.

This clonotype appeared many times. The chain couples TRBV6-1 to TRBJ1-2, with D tentatively TRBD1 (6 bases). V was clipped by 8 bases and J by 4 bases, with 11 bases between them. CDR3 length: 12 residues. Per the germline V gene, CDR1 is MNHNS and CDR2 is SASEGT. CDR3 sequence (DNA): TGTGCCAGCCTTGGACAGTCCTATGGCTACACCTTC. Translation: CASLGQSYGYTF.